This T cell receptor (beta chain) was identified during a study of regulatory T cells in long-lasting Graves disease. Many counts were recorded for this clonotype. V gave up 4 bases and J gave up 1 base; unmatched junction bases: 2. This CDR3 spans 14 amino acids. The germline gives CDR1 KGHSH, CDR2 LQKENI. Arm-PCR of CDR3 regions with iRepertoire HTBI primers generated TCR beta libraries. Each CDR3 protein is one row after TCRdb ran MiXCR on the multiplex PCR reads. Of over 500,000 distinct CDR3 sequences in the sample, approximately 16% are singletons; the top ten hold approximately 12%. Time point reported: newly diagnosed GD, antithyroid drugs for less than 3 months. From PBMCs, RNA was extracted and then used to make the TCR library. The data were also submitted as part of a second study, on T cells in Graves' hyperthyroidism and ophthalmopathy. This second study notes: Patients counted as stable if ophthalmopathy did not develop within 18 months. In the first-round RT-PCR of the TCR CDR3, the HTBI primer set was used.

The sample here was peripheral blood mononuclear cells (PBMCs), taken at new diagnosis, from a patient treated with antithyroid drugs. This receptor was identified in a man aged 18 to 30 with Graves disease. The chain recombines TRBV18 with TRBJ2-7; TRBD1 agrees at 9 bases. This chain's CDR3 is CASSRDRASYEQYF. CDR3 coding DNA: TGTGCCAGCTCACGGGACAGGGCTTCCTACGAGCAGTACTTC.